This TCR beta chain is from a study of blood T cell repertoires in COVID-19. On the study more broadly: From the United States, Italy and Spain came samples of acute and convalescent COVID-19. PBMCs, B-cell-depleted T cells, or T cells were the source of the cDNA or gDNA that made up the material.

The CDR3 is 13 residues long. The germline gives CDR1 GTSNPN, CDR2 SVGIG (reference sequence). The trim removed 0 bases at V and 5 bases at J, leaving 3 bases unmatched. Authors' analysis steps: Cell counts per sample came from amplifying reference gene primers. Clones were read by immunoSEQ multiplex PCR, and TCRdb kept only the in-frame ones, dropping some. V and J calls and clone size are copied from that table; D and trimming were computed from the DNA. In the table there are approximately 120,000 clones, over 70% of which are singletons. The receptor was isolated from a man older than 75 with acute or convalescent COVID-19. The sample consisted of peripheral blood. J is TRBJ2-7 and V is TRBV30, with 8 bases that match TRBD1. The CDR3 loop is CAWSVGQGNEQYF. The CDR3 DNA reads TGTGCCTGGAGTGTAGGACAGGGAAACGAGCAGTACTTC.